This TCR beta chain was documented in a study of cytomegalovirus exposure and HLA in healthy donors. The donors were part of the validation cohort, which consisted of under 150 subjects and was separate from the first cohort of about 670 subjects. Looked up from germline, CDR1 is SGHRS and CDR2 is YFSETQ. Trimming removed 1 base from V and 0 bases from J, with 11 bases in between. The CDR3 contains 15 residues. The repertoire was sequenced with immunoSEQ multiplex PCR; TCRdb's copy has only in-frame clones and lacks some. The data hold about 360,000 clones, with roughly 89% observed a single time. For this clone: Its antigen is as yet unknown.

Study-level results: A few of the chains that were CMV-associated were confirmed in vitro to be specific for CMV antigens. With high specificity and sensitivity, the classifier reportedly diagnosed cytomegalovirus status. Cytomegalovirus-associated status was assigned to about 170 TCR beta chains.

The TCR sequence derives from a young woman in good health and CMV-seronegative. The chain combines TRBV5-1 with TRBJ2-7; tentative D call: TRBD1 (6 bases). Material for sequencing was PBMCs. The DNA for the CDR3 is TGCGCCAGCAGCTTGAGGACAGATAACTCCTACGAGCAGTACTTC. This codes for CASSLRTDNSYEQYF.